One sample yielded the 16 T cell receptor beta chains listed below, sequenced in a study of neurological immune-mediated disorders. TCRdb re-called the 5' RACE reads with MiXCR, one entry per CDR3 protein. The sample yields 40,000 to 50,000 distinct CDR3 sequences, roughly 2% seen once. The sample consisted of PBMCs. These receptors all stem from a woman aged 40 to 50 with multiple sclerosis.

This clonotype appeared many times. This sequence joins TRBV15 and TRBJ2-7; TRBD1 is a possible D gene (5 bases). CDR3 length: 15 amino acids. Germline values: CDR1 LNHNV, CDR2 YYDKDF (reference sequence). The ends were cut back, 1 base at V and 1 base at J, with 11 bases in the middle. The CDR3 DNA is TGTGCCACCAGCAGAGTAAGGGGCGCGTCCTACGAGCAGTACTTC. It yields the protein CATSRVRGASYEQYF.

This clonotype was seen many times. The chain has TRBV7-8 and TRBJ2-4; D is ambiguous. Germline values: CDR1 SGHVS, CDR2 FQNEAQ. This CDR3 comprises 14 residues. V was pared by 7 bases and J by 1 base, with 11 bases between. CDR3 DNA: TGTGCCAGCACCCCCGCCAGGGCCAAAAACATTCAGTACTTC. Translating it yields CASTPARAKNIQYF.

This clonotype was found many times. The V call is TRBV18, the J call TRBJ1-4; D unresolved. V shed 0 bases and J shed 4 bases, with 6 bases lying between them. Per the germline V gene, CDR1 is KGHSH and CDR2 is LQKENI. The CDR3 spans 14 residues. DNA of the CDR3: TGTGCCAGCTCACCACCGAGCAGTAATGAAAAACTGTTTTTT. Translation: CASSPPSSNEKLFF.

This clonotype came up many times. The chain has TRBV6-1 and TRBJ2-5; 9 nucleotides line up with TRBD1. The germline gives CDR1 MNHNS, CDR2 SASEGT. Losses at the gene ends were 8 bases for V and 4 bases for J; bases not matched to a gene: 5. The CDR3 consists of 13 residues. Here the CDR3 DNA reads TGTGCCAGCCTGGACAGGGGCGGAGAGACCCAGTACTTC. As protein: CASLDRGGETQYF.

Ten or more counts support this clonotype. This CDR3 is CASSERGRFSNQPQHF. The CDR3 nucleotides are TGTGCCAGCAGTGAGCGGGGACGGTTTAGCAATCAGCCCCAGCATTTT. The chain joins TRBV2 to TRBJ1-5, with a weak D call TRBD1 (5 bases). The V end lost 3 bases, the J end lost 0 bases, and 12 bases lay between the germline ends. Germline loops: CDR1 SNHLY, CDR2 FYNNEI. The CDR3 is made up of 16 amino acids.

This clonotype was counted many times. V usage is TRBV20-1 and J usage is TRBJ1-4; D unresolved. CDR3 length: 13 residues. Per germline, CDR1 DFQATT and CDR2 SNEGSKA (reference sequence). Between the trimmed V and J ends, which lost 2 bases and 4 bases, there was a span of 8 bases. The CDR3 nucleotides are TGCAGTGCTAGACTAAGCCTTAATGAAAAACTGTTTTTT. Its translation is CSARLSLNEKLFF.

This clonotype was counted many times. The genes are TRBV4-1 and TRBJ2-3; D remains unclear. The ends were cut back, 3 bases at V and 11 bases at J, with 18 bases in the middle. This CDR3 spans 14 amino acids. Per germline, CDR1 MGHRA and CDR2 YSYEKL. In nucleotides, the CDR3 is TGCGCCAGCAGCCAGGAACGGACGGTGGCCCGGCAGTATTTT. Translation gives CASSQERTVARQYF.

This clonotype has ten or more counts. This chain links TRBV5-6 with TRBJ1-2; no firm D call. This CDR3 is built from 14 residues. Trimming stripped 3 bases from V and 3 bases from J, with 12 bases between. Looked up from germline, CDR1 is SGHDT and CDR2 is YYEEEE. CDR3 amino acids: CASSSEKGDYGYTF. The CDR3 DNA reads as TGTGCCAGCAGCTCGGAGAAGGGTGACTATGGCTACACCTTC. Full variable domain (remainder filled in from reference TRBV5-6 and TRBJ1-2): DAGVTQSPTHLIKTRGQQVTLRCSPKSGHDTVSWYQQALGQGPQFIFQYYEEEERQRGNFPDRFSGHQFPNYSSELNVNALLLGDSALYLCASSSEKGDYGYTFGSGTRLTVV.

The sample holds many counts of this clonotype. The CDR3 bases are TGTGCCAGCAGGGGGGGGACAGGGGAGTACGAGCAGTACTTC. Translated, it gives CASRGGTGEYEQYF. The chain has TRBV7-8 and TRBJ2-7, with TRBD1 matching 10 bases. The CDR3 is 14 amino acids. J was trimmed by 4 bases and V by 6 bases; bases with no gene match: 6. Germline V gene sequence: CDR1 SGHVS, CDR2 FQNEAQ.

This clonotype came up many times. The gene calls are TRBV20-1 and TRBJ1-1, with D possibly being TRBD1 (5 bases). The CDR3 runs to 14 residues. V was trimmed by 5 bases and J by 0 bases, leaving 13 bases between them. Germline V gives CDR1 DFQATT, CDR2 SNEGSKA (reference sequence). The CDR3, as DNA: TGCAGTGCTCCCCGGGGCCCTATGAACACTGAAGCTTTCTTT. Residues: CSAPRGPMNTEAFF.

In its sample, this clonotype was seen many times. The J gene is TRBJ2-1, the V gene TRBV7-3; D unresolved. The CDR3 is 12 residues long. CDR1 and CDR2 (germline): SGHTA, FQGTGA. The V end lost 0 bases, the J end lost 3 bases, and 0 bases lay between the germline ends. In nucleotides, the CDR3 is TGTGCCAGCAGCTTAACCTACAATGAGCAGTTCTTC. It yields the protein CASSLTYNEQFF.

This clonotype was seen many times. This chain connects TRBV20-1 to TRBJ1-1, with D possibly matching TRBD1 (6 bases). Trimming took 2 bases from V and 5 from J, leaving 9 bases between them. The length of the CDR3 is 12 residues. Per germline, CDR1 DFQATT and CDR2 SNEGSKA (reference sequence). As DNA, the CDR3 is TGCAGTGCTAGACAGGGGTGGACTGAAGCTTTCTTT. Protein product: CSARQGWTEAFF.

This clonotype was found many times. The CDR3 sequence: CASSDRAGDEQFF. The CDR3 bases are TGTGCCAGTAGCGACAGGGCAGGCGATGAGCAGTTCTTC. J is TRBJ2-1 and V is TRBV19; 7 bases line up with TRBD1. Trimming at V came to 6 bases and at J to 8 bases, leaving 7 bases not matched to a gene. In germline, CDR1 is LNHDA, CDR2 SQIVND (reference sequence). The CDR3 totals 13 residues.

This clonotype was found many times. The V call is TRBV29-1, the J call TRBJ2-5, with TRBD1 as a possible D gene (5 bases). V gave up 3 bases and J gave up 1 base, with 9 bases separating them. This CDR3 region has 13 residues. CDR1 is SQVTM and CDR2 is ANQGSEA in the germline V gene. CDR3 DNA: TGCAGCGTTGAGGGGCCAGCCCAAGAGACCCAGTACTTC. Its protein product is CSVEGPAQETQYF.

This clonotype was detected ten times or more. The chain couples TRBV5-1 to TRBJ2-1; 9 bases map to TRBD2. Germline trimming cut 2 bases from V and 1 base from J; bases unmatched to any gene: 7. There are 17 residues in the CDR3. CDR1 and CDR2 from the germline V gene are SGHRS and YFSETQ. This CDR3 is CASSFGLAGPSYNEQFF. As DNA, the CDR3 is TGCGCCAGCAGCTTTGGGCTAGCGGGGCCATCCTACAATGAGCAGTTCTTC.

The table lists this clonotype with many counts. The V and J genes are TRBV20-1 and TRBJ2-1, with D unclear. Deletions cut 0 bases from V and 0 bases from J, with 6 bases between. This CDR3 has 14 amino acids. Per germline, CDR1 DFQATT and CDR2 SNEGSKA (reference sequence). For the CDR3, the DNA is TGCAGTGCTAGAGACCTATACTCCTACAATGAGCAGTTCTTC. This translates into CSARDLYSYNEQFF.